One sample yielded the 21 T cell receptor beta chains listed below, sequenced in a study of OX40 agonist ivuxolimab in advanced cancers. Sequenced by immunoSEQ multiplex PCR; TCRdb stores in-frame clones only, minus some. The sample lists some 50,000 clones, about 83% occurring once. The material was CD4+ or CD8+ T cells sorted from blood, obtained in a trial of the OX40 agonist ivuxolimab. These receptors all stem from an adult with an advanced solid tumor such as melanoma, head and neck, liver or kidney cancer.

The rearrangement joins TRBV18 to TRBJ2-1; D unclear. Looked up from germline, CDR1 is KGHSH and CDR2 is LQKENI. Between the trimmed V and J ends, which lost 3 bases and 6 bases, there was a span of 3 bases. The CDR3 length is 11 residues. CDR3 nucleotides: TGTGCCAGCTCACCGGGCAATGAGCAGTTCTTC. Translating gives CASSPGNEQFF.

The chain is built from TRBV6-1 and TRBJ1-4, with D uncertain. Trimming cost V 3 bases and J 8 bases, with 13 bases left between them. The CDR3 is 14 amino acids. Germline loops: CDR1 MNHNS, CDR2 SASEGT. The CDR3 DNA is TGTGCCAGCAGTGATGTCCCTCGGGAAGAAAAACTGTTTTTT. This codes for CASSDVPREEKLFF.

V gene TRBV27 combines with J gene TRBJ2-7; TRBD2 matches at 7 bases. Trimming removed 5 bases from V and 2 bases from J; junction bases left unmatched: 9. There are 15 residues in the CDR3. Germline V lookup: CDR1 MNHEY, CDR2 SMNVEV (reference sequence). The CDR3, as DNA: TGTGCCAGCAGTCCCCAGCGGGACGCGACCTACGAGCAGTACTTC. It codes for CASSPQRDATYEQYF.

The V and J genes are TRBV6-9 and TRBJ2-7; no firm D call. There are 11 residues in the CDR3. Germline CDR1 is MNHGY and CDR2 is SVAAGI. V gave up 7 bases and J gave up 8 bases, with 12 bases separating them. CDR3 nucleotide sequence: TGTGCCAGCACCTTTATAGGAAAGCAGTACTTC. Amino acids: CASTFIGKQYF.

The chain employs TRBV7-9 and TRBJ1-2; D possibly corresponds to TRBD1 (5 bases). CDR1 is SEHNR and CDR2 is FQNEAQ in the germline V gene (reference sequence). V lost 5 bases, J lost 6 bases, and 13 bases lay in between. The CDR3 runs 13 residues. The CDR3 DNA reads TGTGCCAGCAGCCCCCGGGGGACGGATGGCTACACCTTC. Translated, it gives CASSPRGTDGYTF.

This sequence joins TRBV4-1 and TRBJ1-2; unclear D gene. The CDR3 extends over 14 amino acids. Deletions cut 2 bases from V and 6 bases from J, with 13 bases between. CDR1 is MGHRA and CDR2 is YSYEKL in the germline V gene. The CDR3 DNA follows: TGCGCCAGCAGCCAACAAGGAGCCCTAAATGGCTACACCTTC. Its translation: CASSQQGALNGYTF.

The chain uses TRBV5-4 and TRBJ1-6; no reliable D call. CDR3 length: 14 amino acids. The V end lost 3 bases, the J end lost 3 bases, and 7 bases lay between the germline ends. Per germline, CDR1 SGHNT and CDR2 YYREEE (reference sequence). The CDR3 loop reads CASSSDFYNSPLHF. CDR3 sequence (DNA): TGTGCCAGCAGCTCAGATTTCTATAATTCACCCCTCCACTTT.

This sequence joins TRBV18 and TRBJ2-3; D is ambiguous. CDR3 size: 16 residues. V lost 6 bases to trimming and J lost 0 bases, with 16 bases between them. Germline CDR1 is KGHSH and CDR2 is LQKENI. As DNA, the CDR3 is TGTGCCAGCTCCGGCCGGTTCACCCCTAGCACAGATACGCAGTATTTT. Its protein is CASSGRFTPSTDTQYF.

This chain links TRBV4-1 with TRBJ1-1, with D hard to call. V gave up 2 bases and J gave up 2 bases, with 9 bases separating them. Germline V gene data show CDR1 as MGHRA and CDR2 as YSYEKL. The CDR3 loop spans 14 amino acids. CDR3 protein: CASSQRTVNTEAFF. CDR3 bases: TGCGCCAGCAGCCAAAGGACCGTTAACACTGAAGCTTTCTTT.

This chain joins TRBV5-1 and TRBJ1-2, with D unclear. Germline CDR1 is SGHRS and CDR2 is YFSETQ. This CDR3 has 15 residues. V dropped 0 bases and J dropped 6 bases, with 15 bases sitting between them. The CDR3 reads CASSLARFEVDGYTF. Here the CDR3 DNA reads TGCGCCAGCAGCTTGGCCCGATTTGAGGTGGATGGCTACACCTTC.

The rearrangement uses TRBV27 and TRBJ1-6; D may be TRBD1 (5 bases). Germline CDR1 MNHEY, CDR2 SMNVEV (reference sequence). V shed 5 bases and J shed 6 bases, with 14 bases lying between them. The CDR3 extends over 15 amino acids. In DNA, the CDR3 is TGTGCCAGCAGTGGCGGGGCTCTATCTAATTCACCCCTCCACTTT. Protein product: CASSGGALSNSPLHF.

The chain carries TRBV19 and TRBJ2-2; the D gene is possibly TRBD2 (6 bases). Per the germline V gene, CDR1 is LNHDA and CDR2 is SQIVND (reference sequence). V was trimmed by 5 bases and J by 2 bases, leaving 12 bases between them. This CDR3 comprises 15 residues. The CDR3 DNA follows: TGTGCCAGTAGTTGGGACTCTGAAAACACCGGGGAGCTGTTTTTT. Encoded protein: CASSWDSENTGELFF.

V usage is TRBV7-9 and J usage is TRBJ1-1; D gene unclear. Trimming stripped 0 bases from V and 7 bases from J, with 12 bases between. This CDR3 spans 14 amino acids. CDR1 and CDR2 from the germline V gene are SEHNR and FQNEAQ (reference sequence). In DNA, the CDR3 is TGTGCCAGCAGCTTAGCGGTCGGGGAGAGTGAAGCTTTCTTT. Protein product: CASSLAVGESEAFF.

This clone showed up just once. This chain connects TRBV6-6 to TRBJ1-3; the D gene is possibly TRBD1 (5 bases). From germline, CDR1 is MNHNY and CDR2 SVGAGI (reference sequence). The germline V and J ends were trimmed by 0 bases and 2 bases, with 11 bases remaining between them. The CDR3 sequence is 16 residues long. CDR3 protein: CASSYSGAGPGNTIYF. The CDR3 DNA is TGTGCCAGCAGTTACTCAGGGGCAGGGCCTGGAAACACCATATATTTT.

The chain links TRBV28 to TRBJ2-3; the D gene is possibly TRBD1 (5 bases). V lost 6 bases and J 3 bases, leaving 19 bases between the germline ends. Germline CDR1 MDHEN, CDR2 SYDVKM. There are 16 residues in the CDR3. The CDR3 nucleotides read TGTGCCAGCAGCCCCCCCGCATATGACAGTACAGATACGCAGTATTTT. This codes for CASSPPAYDSTDTQYF. The full variable domain, with the rest looked up from reference TRBV28 and TRBJ2-3, is DVKVTQSSRYLVKRTGEKVFLECVQDMDHENMFWYRQDPGLGLRLIYFSYDVKMKEKGDIPEGYSVSREKKERFSLILESASTNQTSMYLCASSPPAYDSTDTQYFGPGTRLTVL.

This clone was detected only a few times. Mismatch with germline at one junction end may stem from a read error. The rearrangement links TRBV7-9 to TRBJ2-2; 10 nucleotides align to TRBD2. Germline CDR1 and CDR2: SEHNR and FQNEAQ (reference sequence). CDR3 length: 15 residues. CDR3 coding DNA: TGTGCCAGCAGACCGGGACTAGCGAATACCGGGGAGCTGTTTTTT. It yields the protein CASRPGLANTGELFF.

The chain links TRBV14 to TRBJ2-5; 8 bases line up with TRBD1. The CDR3 extends over 14 amino acids. V shed 4 bases, J shed 5 bases, and the junction held 6 bases outside the gene matches. Per the germline V gene, CDR1 is SGHDN and CDR2 is FVKESK. CDR3 bases: TGTGCCAGCAGCCGGAGACAGGGGCCGGAGACCCAGTACTTC. Its protein is CASSRRQGPETQYF.

In this sample, this clone turned up once. The chain uses TRBV4-1 and TRBJ1-1; TRBD1 matches at 10 bases. The J segment lost 1 base and the V segment lost 2 bases, leaving 1 base of the junction unmatched. This CDR3 contains 15 residues. Germline V lookup: CDR1 MGHRA, CDR2 YSYEKL. The chain's CDR3 is CASSQWTGGNTEAFF. The CDR3 DNA is TGCGCCAGCAGCCAATGGACAGGGGGGAACACTGAAGCTTTCTTT.

V usage is TRBV19 and J usage is TRBJ1-1; no firm D call. CDR3 length equals 13 residues. CDR1 LNHDA and CDR2 SQIVND come from the germline V gene (reference sequence). Trimming shortened V by 3 bases and J by 4 bases, and 9 bases separated the two germline ends. The CDR3 here is CASSIVVGTEAFF. Here the CDR3 DNA reads TGTGCCAGTAGTATCGTTGTGGGCACTGAAGCTTTCTTT.

V gene TRBV5-4 combines with J gene TRBJ2-1, with 12 nucleotides matching TRBD1. Trimming took 6 bases from V and 6 from J; bases not matched to a gene: 7. The CDR3 is made up of 15 amino acids. Germline lookup yields CDR1 SGHNT and CDR2 YYREEE (reference sequence). The CDR3 DNA is TGTGCCAGCACCCAGGGACAGGGGGCGTTCAATGAGCAGTTCTTC. This codes for CASTQGQGAFNEQFF.

The chain carries TRBV5-1 and TRBJ2-2; perhaps TRBD1 as D (6 bases). Germline V lookup: CDR1 SGHRS, CDR2 YFSETQ. This CDR3 region has 16 residues. Trimming removed 3 bases at V and 0 bases at J, with 12 bases between. As DNA, the CDR3 is TGCGCCAGCAGCTGGACCGGGACAACGAACACCGGGGAGCTGTTTTTT. The encoded protein is CASSWTGTTNTGELFF.